The 29 T cell receptor beta chains in this list originate from one sample, sequenced in a study of T cells after posttransplantation cyclophosphamide. Treatment was busulfan-fludarabine conditioning, a marrow graft, and cyclophosphamide on days +3 and +4. The method was immunoSEQ multiplex PCR; TCRdb's version includes in-frame clones alone and lacks a portion of them. Of roughly 20,000 clones in the sample, about 68% were seen once. Specimen: PBMCs, collected after an allogeneic stem cell transplant with post-transplant cyclophosphamide. The source of these receptors is a male patient in his thirties who received an allogeneic stem cell transplant from a related donor, was CMV-positive, and had acute GVHD only. The graft donor may account for some of the T cells.

Here the CDR3 reads CASSTSWGTDEQFF. CDR3 coding DNA: TGTGCCAGCAGCACGAGCTGGGGCACAGATGAGCAGTTCTTC. The chain couples TRBV7-2 to TRBJ2-1; weak D call: TRBD1 (5 bases). This CDR3 region has 14 residues. Trimming took 5 bases from V and 8 from J, leaving 16 bases between them. Germline V gene lookup returns CDR1 SGHTA and CDR2 FQGNSA.

This rearrangement joins TRBV10-1 to TRBJ2-7; D unresolved. Germline loops: CDR1 WNHNN, CDR2 SYGVQD (reference sequence). This CDR3 region has 12 residues. V lost 4 bases and J 5 bases, leaving 9 bases between the germline ends. The CDR3 coding sequence is TGCGCCAGCAGTGTAAATCGGGACGAGCAGTACTTC. Protein product: CASSVNRDEQYF.

This clone has a handful of counts. This rearrangement joins TRBV27 to TRBJ2-3; 8 nucleotides line up with TRBD1. Per the germline V gene, CDR1 is MNHEY and CDR2 is SMNVEV (reference sequence). The CDR3 spans 15 residues. V lost 6 bases, J lost 5 bases, and 10 bases stayed unmatched. The CDR3 DNA sequence: TGTGCCAGCAGATCAACCGCAGGGGGCCTAGATACGCAGTATTTT. Protein sequence: CASRSTAGGLDTQYF.

This rearrangement joins TRBV4-3 to TRBJ1-1, with 7 bases lining up with TRBD1. The V gene end was trimmed by 0 bases and the J gene end by 4 bases; junction bases not matched to a gene: 11. The CDR3 runs to 17 residues. Germline V gene sequence: CDR1 LGHNA, CDR2 YSLEER. CDR3 loop: CASSQDPTGEWGTEAFF. The CDR3 DNA reads as TGCGCCAGCAGCCAAGATCCCACAGGGGAGTGGGGCACTGAAGCTTTCTTT.

This rearrangement joins TRBV4-2 to TRBJ2-1; D might be TRBD2 (6 bases). Trimming pared 3 bases from V and 9 bases from J, leaving 18 bases between. Germline CDR1 and CDR2: LGHNA and YNFKEQ. This CDR3 has 15 residues. This chain's CDR3 is CASSQDLTRAGEQFF. The DNA of the CDR3 is TGTGCCAGCAGCCAGGACCTGACTAGGGCGGGTGAGCAGTTCTTC.

V usage is TRBV5-1 and J usage is TRBJ2-2; D gene ambiguous. The CDR3 is 15 amino acids. Trimming cost V 0 bases and J 1 base, with 7 bases left between them. Per the germline V gene, CDR1 is SGHRS and CDR2 is YFSETQ. DNA of the CDR3: TGCGCCAGCAGCTTGGCCCGACTGAACACCGGGGAGCTGTTTTTT. It translates to CASSLARLNTGELFF. Full variable domain (remainder filled in from reference TRBV5-1 and TRBJ2-2): KAGVTQTPRYLIKTRGQQVTLSCSPISGHRSVSWYQQTPGQGLQFLFEYFSETQRNKGNFPGRFSGRQFSNSRSEMNVSTLELGDSALYLCASSLARLNTGELFFGEGSRLTVL.

This chain joins TRBV18 and TRBJ1-5, with 9 bases lining up with TRBD1. Looked up from germline, CDR1 is KGHSH and CDR2 is LQKENI. This CDR3 has 16 amino acids. With V trimmed by 3 bases and J by 3 bases, 6 bases remained unmatched. This chain's CDR3 is CASSPGDRALNQPQHF. The CDR3, as DNA: TGTGCCAGCTCACCGGGGGACAGGGCACTCAATCAGCCCCAGCATTTT.

In its sample, this clone was seen a few times. The chain employs TRBV23-1 and TRBJ1-3; perhaps TRBD1 as D (6 bases). TRBV23-1 counts as an open reading frame of uncertain function. The ends were cut back, 2 bases at V and 0 bases at J, with 17 bases in the middle. The CDR3 consists of 18 residues. CDR3 DNA sequence: TGCGCCAGCAGTCAAACCAAACGGGGGGGGCCCTCTGGAAACACCATATATTTT. Translating gives CASSQTKRGGPSGNTIYF.

The chain couples TRBV19 to TRBJ2-1; D is possibly TRBD2 (6 bases). Germline CDR1 LNHDA, CDR2 SQIVND (reference sequence). Between the trimmed V and J ends, which lost 9 bases and 0 bases, there was a span of 30 bases. The CDR3 is 20 amino acids. The CDR3 nucleotides are TGTGCCAGCACACCTACAAATCTGGGACTTGCGGTGAGCTCCTACAATGAGCAGTTCTTC. It translates to CASTPTNLGLAVSSYNEQFF.

This clone was detected once. The J gene is TRBJ1-4, the V gene TRBV19; D ambiguous. Trimming shortened V by 4 bases and J by 6 bases, and 9 bases separated the two germline ends. This CDR3 comprises 13 residues. Germline-derived CDR1 and CDR2 are LNHDA and SQIVND (reference sequence). The CDR3, as DNA: TGTGCCAGTAGTAACACACCAGATGAAAAACTGTTTTTT. It translates to CASSNTPDEKLFF.

To note about this clone: With a much larger clone just one base away, this may be a read error. The rearrangement joins TRBV11-2 to TRBJ2-7; a weak D match, TRBD1 (5 bases). CDR1 is SGHAT and CDR2 is FQNNGV in the germline V gene. V lost 3 bases and J lost 1, with 7 bases in between. The CDR3 sequence is 13 residues long. As DNA, the CDR3 is TGTGCCAGCAGCTTGGGGCAGTCCTACGAGCAGTACTTC. Protein: CASSLGQSYEQYF. Supplemented by reference TRBV11-2 and TRBJ2-7, the full variable domain reads EAGVAQSPRYKIIEKRQSVAFWCNPISGHATLYWYQQILGQGPKLLIQFQNNGVVDDSQLPKDRFSAERLKGVDSTLKIQPAKLEDSAVYLCASSLGQSYEQYFGPGTRLTVT.

V is TRBV4-3 and J is TRBJ2-3; 10 bases align to TRBD2. V was clipped by 1 base and J by 4 bases; unmatched bases: 11. The CDR3 loop spans 18 amino acids. Germline loops: CDR1 LGHNA, CDR2 YSLEER. CDR3: CASSQAPPGLARADTQYF. The CDR3 nucleotides are TGCGCCAGCAGCCAAGCCCCCCCGGGACTAGCGAGGGCAGATACGCAGTATTTT.

This chain connects TRBV5-6 to TRBJ1-5, with D perhaps matching TRBD1 (5 bases). The CDR3 is 15 residues long. Germline V gene sequence: CDR1 SGHDT, CDR2 YYEEEE. V dropped 4 bases and J dropped 0 bases, with 11 bases sitting between them. Here the CDR3 reads CASSRGGYSNQPQHF. CDR3 DNA: TGTGCCAGCAGCCGGGGGGGATATAGCAATCAGCCCCAGCATTTT.

The chain carries TRBV18 and TRBJ2-1; 9 bases map to TRBD1. This CDR3 region has 15 residues. In germline, CDR1 is KGHSH, CDR2 LQKENI. Losses at the gene ends were 3 bases for V and 5 bases for J; bases not matched to a gene: 5. The CDR3 DNA follows: TGTGCCAGCTCACCCCGGGGACAGGGAAACAATGAGCAGTTCTTC. Protein: CASSPRGQGNNEQFF. Full variable domain (rest looked up from reference TRBV18 and TRBJ2-1): NAGVMQNPRHLVRRRGQEARLRCSPMKGHSHVYWYRQLPEEGLKFMVYLQKENIIDESGMPKERFSAEFPKEGPSILRIQQVVRGDSAAYFCASSPRGQGNNEQFFGPGTRLTVL.

The chain joins TRBV5-3 to TRBJ2-6; the match to TRBD1 covers 7 bases. Being an ORF, TRBV5-3 has a function that is uncertain. This CDR3 comprises 15 residues. The trim removed 6 bases at V and 1 base at J, leaving 4 bases unmatched. CDR3 region: CARTPGQSGANVLTF. The CDR3 DNA reads TGTGCCAGAACCCCGGGACAGTCTGGGGCCAACGTCCTGACTTTC.

This clone appeared once. The chain couples TRBV10-3 to TRBJ2-1; D may be TRBD2 (5 bases). CDR1 is ENHRY, CDR2 SYGVKD, per germline. Between the trimmed V and J ends, which lost 3 bases and 6 bases, there was a span of 12 bases. The CDR3 is made up of 14 amino acids. The CDR3, as DNA: TGTGCCATCAGTGACGAGGGCTTAGGCAATGAGCAGTTCTTC. Its protein is CAISDEGLGNEQFF.

This chain links TRBV2 with TRBJ2-5, with TRBD1 as a possible D gene (5 bases). The germline V gene has CDR1 SNHLY and CDR2 FYNNEI. V was clipped by 4 bases and J by 4 bases, with 10 bases between them. CDR3 length equals 13 residues. CDR3 DNA sequence: TGTGCCAGCAGTGTCGACAGTCGAGAGACCCAGTACTTC. Its translation: CASSVDSRETQYF.

V gene TRBV7-3 combines with J gene TRBJ2-5; 12 positions agree with TRBD2. The CDR3 loop spans 15 amino acids. Germline CDR1 reads SGHTA; CDR2 reads FQGTGA. V was clipped by 5 bases and J by 5 bases; unmatched bases: 6. CDR3 loop: CASSLAGGVWETQYF. CDR3 bases: TGTGCCAGCAGCCTAGCGGGGGGGGTTTGGGAGACCCAGTACTTC.

This clone has a single count. The chain couples TRBV6-1 to TRBJ1-1; D uncertain. V was cut by 7 bases and J by 0 bases, with 12 bases left in between. The CDR3 consists of 14 residues. Germline loops: CDR1 MNHNS, CDR2 SASEGT. This CDR3 is CASTFYVLNTEAFF. The CDR3 coding sequence is TGTGCCAGCACCTTTTATGTATTGAACACTGAAGCTTTCTTT.

J is TRBJ1-4 and V is TRBV25-1; D remains unclear. The CDR3 length is 15 residues. V lost 2 bases to trimming and J lost 0 bases, with 7 bases between them. Germline lookup yields CDR1 MGHDK and CDR2 SYGVNS. The CDR3 DNA follows: TGTGCCAGCAGTGAACGGGGAGCAACTAATGAAAAACTGTTTTTT. Its translation: CASSERGATNEKLFF.

V gene TRBV4-1 combines with J gene TRBJ2-2, with 8 bases matching TRBD1. The junction had 2 bases not matched to a gene; V was cut back by 4 bases and J by 4 bases. The CDR3 sequence is 14 residues long. Germline lookup yields CDR1 MGHRA and CDR2 YSYEKL. DNA for the CDR3: TGCGCCAGCAGCCGGGACAGGAGCACCGGGGAGCTGTTTTTT. This translates into CASSRDRSTGELFF.

CDR3 sequence: CASTRGNEQYF. CDR3 nucleotides: TGTGCCAGCACGAGGGGGAACGAGCAGTACTTC. This chain links TRBV6-5 with TRBJ2-7; TRBD1 might be the D (6 bases). The CDR3 has 11 residues. The germline V gene has CDR1 MNHEY and CDR2 SVGAGI. The V gene lost 7 bases and the J gene lost 5 bases, with 9 bases spanning the gap.

The chain couples TRBV11-2 to TRBJ2-3; D gene uncertain. The V end lost 2 bases, the J end lost 6 bases, and 9 bases lay between the germline ends. The germline V gene has CDR1 SGHAT and CDR2 FQNNGV. The CDR3 runs to 13 residues. CDR3: CASSLYQADTQYF. The CDR3 DNA is TGTGCCAGCAGCTTATACCAGGCGGATACGCAGTATTTT.

The rearrangement links TRBV7-2 to TRBJ2-3, with a possible D match to TRBD2 (7 bases). The CDR3 runs to 15 residues. Germline-derived CDR1 and CDR2 are SGHTA and FQGNSA. V lost 6 bases, J lost 2 bases, and 15 bases lay in between. Here the CDR3 reads CASRAGALSTDTQYF. The CDR3 coding sequence is TGTGCCAGCAGGGCGGGGGCCCTCTCCACAGATACGCAGTATTTT.

As for this clone: A far larger clone is one nucleotide away, so this likely arose from a read error. The sample contains more than one DNA sequence encoding this CDR3. V and J are TRBV6-4 and TRBJ2-2, with a tentative D call TRBD2 (6 bases). V lost 3 bases to trimming and J lost 4 bases, with 12 bases between them. The CDR3 has 15 residues. Germline assignment: CDR1 MRHNA and CDR2 SNTAGT. CDR3 coding DNA: TGTGCCAGCAGTGAGTCAGCCGGGAGCACCGGGGAGCTGTTTTTT. It specifies CASSESAGSTGELFF.

V gene TRBV7-9 combines with J gene TRBJ1-2; the D gene is possibly TRBD1 (6 bases). V was pared by 4 bases and J by 0 bases, with 15 bases between. Looked up from germline, CDR1 is SEHNR and CDR2 is FQNEAQ (reference sequence). This CDR3 comprises 16 residues. DNA of the CDR3: TGTGCCAGCAGCTCCGGGGGGCAGCCATCTAACTATGGCTACACCTTC. This gives the protein CASSSGGQPSNYGYTF.

This clone was observed a single time. The chain combines TRBV4-2 with TRBJ1-2; tentative D call: TRBD1 (5 bases). CDR1 is LGHNA and CDR2 is YNFKEQ in the germline V gene. Trimming took 5 bases from V and 5 from J, leaving 12 bases between them. CDR3 size: 13 residues. The CDR3 region is CASSGPAGYGYTF. CDR3 DNA sequence: TGTGCCAGCAGCGGTCCAGCAGGGTATGGCTACACCTTC.

The chain links TRBV10-3 to TRBJ2-7; TRBD1 aligns across 10 bases. The CDR3 runs to 19 residues. The ends lost 0 bases at V and 2 bases at J; junction bases unmatched: 13. Germline V gives CDR1 ENHRY, CDR2 SYGVKD. DNA of the CDR3: TGTGCCATCAGTGAGTCGGTCCACACCCGGGACAGGGGTCCCTACGAGCAGTACTTC. It specifies CAISESVHTRDRGPYEQYF.

The J gene is TRBJ2-3, the V gene TRBV6-1; TRBD2 agrees at 8 bases. Germline loops: CDR1 MNHNS, CDR2 SASEGT. This CDR3 is 14 amino acids long. The V gene end was trimmed by 5 bases and the J gene end by 0 bases; junction bases not matched to a gene: 1. In DNA form, the CDR3 reads TGTGCCAGCAGTAGCGGGGGAAGCACAGATACGCAGTATTTT. Translation gives CASSSGGSTDTQYF.